The text below deals with one T cell receptor (beta chain). Its antigen is unknown. The record has no base qualities; no much larger clone is one base away. The entry originates in a study of type 1 regulatory T cells (dated by TCRdb to about 2021). Turning to the overall study: The study characterized an in vitro protocol that generated a Tr1-enriched, alloantigen-specific CD4 T cell product named T-allo10. Patients with hematological malignancies who were receiving allogeneic hematopoietic stem cell transplantation were the group in which T-allo10 was being clinically evaluated.

TCRdb names Illumina MiSeq as the instrument used. TCRdb reanalyzed the raw reads on its own, using fastp at Q25 for trimming and MiXCR for clone calling, and kept in-frame beta chains. When rows share a CDR3 protein, they turn into one entry using the most common DNA and genes. The sample table contains over 55,000 distinct CDR3 sequences; only one count was recorded for about 50% of them. The ten top clones hold 2% to 2.5% of the sample. Via the germline V gene (reference sequence), CDR1 is LGHDT and CDR2 YNNKEL. Trimming at the junction amounts to 4 bases on V and 2 bases on J, and the germline ends lie 11 bases apart. The CDR3 measures 14 amino acids from cysteine to phenylalanine. The CDR3 DNA has 42 bases and is translated from base 1. On the study overall, not on this receptor specifically: Compared with non-Tr1 cells, Tr1 cells had a TCR repertoire that was more restricted, a finding the study read as clonal expansion induced by alloantigen.

Sequenced sample: cultured non-Tr1 T cells, either the whole culture or a sorted T cell fraction (not recorded which). The sample's cell subset or site label, in plain terms: non-Tr1 population from the T-allo10 product. The clonotype comes from a human donor in good health. The V gene is TRBV3-1 and the J gene is TRBJ2-5, with the D gene not confidently named. The CDR3 amino acid sequence is: CASSPRGQQETQYF. At the DNA level, the sequence is TGTGCCAGCAGCCCGAGAGGTCAGCAAGAGACCCAGTACTTC.